The 21 T cell receptor beta chains reported below all come from one sample, sequenced in a study of shared clonotypes between healthy human individuals. Here immunoSEQ multiplex PCR was the method, and the copy in TCRdb shows in-frame clones only, minus some. The profile shows about 2.3 million clones, approximately 93% of them singletons. What was sequenced was naive CD4+ T cells from PBMCs. As for subset: CD45RA+ positively selected. The receptors shown here come from a man aged 18 to 29 in good health. Some clones in this sample may be carry-over from other donors' samples.

J is TRBJ1-1 and V is TRBV28; D is unresolved. The germline CDR1 and CDR2 sequences are MDHEN and SYDVKM. This CDR3 has 15 residues. Deletions cut 6 bases from V and 9 bases from J, with 23 bases between. The CDR3 DNA follows: TGTGCCAGCAGCGAACCACCCGGATTTGGTCTCCAAGCTTTCTTT. Amino acid sequence: CASSEPPGFGLQAFF.

This chain uses TRBV7-9 with TRBJ2-1; TRBD2 aligns across 11 bases. Losses at the gene ends were 3 bases for V and 8 bases for J; bases not matched to a gene: 3. Germline V lookup: CDR1 SEHNR, CDR2 FQNEAQ (reference sequence). The CDR3 has 14 amino acids. CDR3 in amino acids: CASSFTSGSYEQFF. The CDR3 DNA is TGTGCCAGCAGCTTCACTAGCGGGAGCTATGAGCAGTTCTTC.

J is TRBJ2-1 and V is TRBV4-3, with TRBD1 matching 12 bases. CDR1 and CDR2 from the germline V gene are LGHNA and YSLEER. CDR3 size: 17 residues. Trimming took 0 bases from V and 10 from J; bases not matched to a gene: 10. Here the CDR3 reads CASSQDRGTGGPVEQFF. In DNA, the CDR3 is TGCGCCAGCAGCCAAGATCGAGGGACAGGGGGCCCCGTAGAGCAGTTCTTC.

The V and J genes are TRBV27 and TRBJ2-2; 8 nucleotides align to TRBD2. CDR1 is MNHEY, CDR2 SMNVEV, per germline (reference sequence). The J segment lost 6 bases and the V segment lost 3 bases, leaving 6 bases of the junction unmatched. The CDR3 length is 15 residues. CDR3 DNA sequence: TGTGCCAGCAGTTTTGGAGGGACTAGGGCCGGGGAGCTGTTTTTT. Translating gives CASSFGGTRAGELFF.

This chain joins TRBV28 and TRBJ2-7; maybe TRBD2 (6 bases). The CDR3 loop spans 15 amino acids. The V gene's germline CDR1 is MDHEN and CDR2 SYDVKM. V dropped 4 bases and J dropped 6 bases, with 19 bases sitting between them. For the CDR3, the DNA is TGTGCCAGCAGTTCCCCCGGGACTCCCCCCGGCGAGCAGTACTTC. Protein: CASSSPGTPPGEQYF.

Turning to this clone: An end of the junction differs from the germline gene, which may be a read error. CDR3 residues: CASSAIAGIPLGVVF. CDR3 in DNA: TGCGCCAGCAGCGCCATAGCGGGAATCCCGCTTGGTGTTGTATTC. The gene calls are TRBV5-1 and TRBJ2-7; 8 bases fit TRBD2. The CDR3 extends over 15 amino acids. CDR1 and CDR2 from the germline V gene are SGHRS and YFSETQ.

The rearrangement joins TRBV7-8 to TRBJ1-2; D unclear. The CDR3 is 17 amino acids. Trimming shortened V by 0 bases and J by 0 bases, and 14 bases separated the two germline ends. Per germline, CDR1 SGHVS and CDR2 FQNEAQ. CDR3 loop: CASSLARQAFANYGYTF. Written as DNA, the CDR3 is TGTGCCAGCAGCTTAGCTCGGCAGGCCTTCGCTAACTATGGCTACACCTTC.

Details on this clone: Other DNA sequences within the sample encode an identical CDR3. The V gene is TRBV7-2, the J gene TRBJ2-7; 9 bases map to TRBD2. The trim removed 6 bases at V and 4 bases at J, leaving 7 bases unmatched. Per germline, CDR1 SGHTA and CDR2 FQGNSA. The CDR3 contains 14 residues. The CDR3: CASSLEAGGYEQYF. In DNA, the CDR3 is TGTGCCAGCAGTCTAGAGGCGGGAGGGTACGAGCAGTACTTC. Variable domain in full (rest from reference TRBV7-2 and TRBJ2-7): GAGVSQSPSNKVTEKGKDVELRCDPISGHTALYWYRQSLGQGLEFLIYFQGNSAPDKSGLPSDRFSAERTGGSVSTLTIQRTQQEDSAVYLCASSLEAGGYEQYFGPGTRLTVT.

The CDR3 nucleotides read TGTGCCAGTAGTTTATCCGGGGTTCCCAAGAATGAGCAGTTCTTC. It yields the protein CASSLSGVPKNEQFF. This rearrangement joins TRBV19 to TRBJ2-1, with a tentative D call TRBD2 (5 bases). This CDR3 has 15 amino acids. The V gene's germline CDR1 is LNHDA and CDR2 SQIVND (reference sequence). Trimming pared 5 bases from V and 7 bases from J, leaving 18 bases between.

Comment on this clone: The identical CDR3 is also encoded by other nucleotide sequences in the sample. The chain couples TRBV5-1 to TRBJ1-1; D is undetermined. The germline gives CDR1 SGHRS, CDR2 YFSETQ. V was clipped by 3 bases and J by 0 bases, with 3 bases between them. The CDR3 is 12 residues long. The CDR3 DNA follows: TGCGCCAGCAGCTATATGAACACTGAAGCTTTCTTT. This encodes CASSYMNTEAFF.

J is TRBJ2-1 and V is TRBV10-3, with 7 bases fitting TRBD2. Germline V lookup: CDR1 ENHRY, CDR2 SYGVKD. With 8 bases clipped from V and 1 base from J, the junction kept 14 bases outside the gene matches. This CDR3 spans 17 amino acids. CDR3 coding DNA: TGTGCCATCCGTAGCAGTGAGGGAGGGCGGTCCTACAATGAGCAGTTCTTC. Translating gives CAIRSSEGGRSYNEQFF.

The rearrangement uses TRBV7-2 and TRBJ1-2; 9 nucleotides line up with TRBD1. The V gene end was trimmed by 5 bases and the J gene end by 8 bases; junction bases not matched to a gene: 6. The CDR3 is 13 amino acids. Germline V gene data show CDR1 as SGHTA and CDR2 as FQGNSA. CDR3 sequence reads: CASSPGQGEGYTF. CDR3 bases: TGTGCCAGCAGCCCGGGACAGGGCGAGGGCTACACCTTC.

V usage is TRBV9 and J usage is TRBJ2-7, with no clear D. Trimming shortened V by 1 base and J by 2 bases, and 10 bases separated the two germline ends. The CDR3 loop spans 14 amino acids. The V gene's germline CDR1 is SGDLS and CDR2 YYNGEE. The CDR3 loop is CASSVSATTYEQYF. In DNA, the CDR3 is TGTGCCAGCAGCGTATCAGCCACAACCTACGAGCAGTACTTC.

This chain uses TRBV30 with TRBJ2-3; 8 positions agree with TRBD1. Germline assignment: CDR1 GTSNPN and CDR2 SVGIG (reference sequence). After removal of 0 bases from V and 7 bases from J, the junction contained 6 bases not matched to a gene. The CDR3 length is 14 residues. CDR3 coding DNA: TGTGCCTGGAGTGTCGGACAGGGCGGGAATACGCAGTATTTT. Amino acids: CAWSVGQGGNTQYF.

The chain links TRBV2 to TRBJ2-7; 10 nucleotides align to TRBD2. The CDR3 is 16 residues long. The germline V gene has CDR1 SNHLY and CDR2 FYNNEI. The J segment lost 4 bases and the V segment lost 7 bases, leaving 13 bases of the junction unmatched. CDR3 sequence reads: CASKGLAGERWYEQYF. For the CDR3, the DNA is TGTGCCAGCAAGGGGCTAGCGGGAGAGAGGTGGTACGAGCAGTACTTC.

The J gene is TRBJ1-1, the V gene TRBV11-1; D gene ambiguous. The CDR3 has 14 amino acids. Germline lookup yields CDR1 SGHAT and CDR2 FQDESV (reference sequence). V lost 2 bases to trimming and J lost 0 bases, with 7 bases between them. The CDR3 region has the DNA TGTGCCAGCAGCTTAACACTCATGAACACTGAAGCTTTCTTT. As protein: CASSLTLMNTEAFF.

The genes are TRBV25-1 and TRBJ1-3; 7 bases agree with TRBD1. Trimming removed 4 bases from V and 0 bases from J; junction bases left unmatched: 6. The CDR3 length is 16 residues. The V gene's germline CDR1 is MGHDK and CDR2 SYGVNS. This CDR3 reads CASSADRPRSGNTIYF. The CDR3, as DNA: TGTGCCAGCAGTGCGGACAGGCCGCGCTCTGGAAACACCATATATTTT.

V is TRBV7-9 and J is TRBJ2-2, with a weak D call TRBD1 (6 bases). CDR1 and CDR2 from the germline V gene are SEHNR and FQNEAQ (reference sequence). V lost 5 bases to trimming and J lost 4 bases, with 14 bases between them. There are 15 residues in the CDR3. CDR3 residues: CASSPTPRGTGELFF. The CDR3 DNA is TGTGCCAGCAGCCCCACCCCCAGGGGCACCGGGGAGCTGTTTTTT.

J is TRBJ1-2 and V is TRBV7-2; D ambiguous. Germline V gives CDR1 SGHTA, CDR2 FQGNSA. V was trimmed by 5 bases and J by 5 bases, leaving 18 bases between them. The CDR3 loop spans 15 amino acids. CDR3 in DNA: TGTGCCAGCAGCCACGGGTCTACGACCCCTTATGGCTACACCTTC. This gives the protein CASSHGSTTPYGYTF.

This chain uses TRBV29-1 with TRBJ2-2; 7 nucleotides agree with TRBD1. V dropped 4 bases and J dropped 6; count of bases not matched to a gene: 2. Germline V gives CDR1 SQVTM, CDR2 ANQGSEA. The CDR3 covers 12 residues. This CDR3 reads CSVGQGAGELFF. DNA for the CDR3: TGCAGCGTTGGGCAGGGGGCCGGGGAGCTGTTTTTT.

The chain combines TRBV6-1 with TRBJ1-2, with 7 bases fitting TRBD1. This CDR3 is built from 14 residues. Germline loops: CDR1 MNHNS, CDR2 SASEGT. Unmatched junction bases numbered 7, after V lost 7 bases and J lost 2 bases. The CDR3 here is CASTPTTGNYGYTF. The CDR3 DNA reads as TGTGCCAGCACCCCAACGACAGGGAACTATGGCTACACCTTC.